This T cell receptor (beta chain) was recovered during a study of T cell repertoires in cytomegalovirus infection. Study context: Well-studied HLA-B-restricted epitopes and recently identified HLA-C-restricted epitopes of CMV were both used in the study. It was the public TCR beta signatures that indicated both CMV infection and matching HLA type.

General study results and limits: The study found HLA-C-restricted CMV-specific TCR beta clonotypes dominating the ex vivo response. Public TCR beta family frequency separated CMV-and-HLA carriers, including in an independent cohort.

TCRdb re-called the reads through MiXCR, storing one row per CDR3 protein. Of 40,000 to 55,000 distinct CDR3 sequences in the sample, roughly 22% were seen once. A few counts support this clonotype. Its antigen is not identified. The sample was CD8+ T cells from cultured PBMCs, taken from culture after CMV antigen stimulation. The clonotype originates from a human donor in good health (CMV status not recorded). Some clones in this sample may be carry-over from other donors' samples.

The chain's CDR3 is CASSEDYPAYNEQFF. The CDR3 nucleotides are TGTGCCAGTAGTGAAGACTACCCGGCCTACAATGAGCAGTTCTTC. The chain recombines TRBV19 with TRBJ2-1; maybe TRBD2 (5 bases). Trimming cost V 5 bases and J 2 bases, with 13 bases left between them. Germline V gene lookup returns CDR1 LNHDA and CDR2 SQIVND (reference sequence). The CDR3 is 15 amino acids.